This T cell receptor beta chain was found in a study of blood T cell repertoires in COVID-19. Across the whole study: The cDNA or gDNA used as material had been derived from T cells, B-cell-depleted T cells, or PBMCs.

The V gene's germline CDR1 is LNHNV and CDR2 YYDKDF (reference sequence). This CDR3 has 15 amino acids. Trimming shortened V by 1 base and J by 2 bases, and 11 bases separated the two germline ends. This clone turned up a few times. The study recruited people aged about 18 to 89 years across approximately 23 US areas. How the authors handled the data: Reference gene primers were amplified, and this amplification served to estimate nucleated cell counts. Here immunoSEQ multiplex PCR was the method, and the copy in TCRdb shows in-frame clones only, minus some. V and J calls and clone size are as listed in that table; D and trimming were resolved from the DNA. The sample carries a few hundred thousand clones, about 90% recorded once.

This chain links TRBV15 with TRBJ1-2; D is perhaps TRBD1 (6 bases). The sequence derives from a woman in her 30s who had recovered from COVID-19. Source material: PBMCs or T cells enriched from blood (not recorded which). The CDR3 protein is CATSRGITGNYGYTF. CDR3 DNA sequence: TGTGCCACCAGCAGAGGGATCACAGGGAACTATGGCTACACCTTC.